This entry features one T cell receptor beta chain sequence. Antigen unknown. In the PCR, 60 Vbeta and 13 Jbeta primers were used. Generated by immunoSEQ multiplex PCR, the TCRdb table keeps only in-frame clones and is missing some. The table lists some 160,000 clones, roughly 88% of them singletons, with under 8% in the top ten. V was shortened by 0 bases and J by 8 bases, with 25 bases between the two germline ends. Germline loops: CDR1 MNHEY, CDR2 SMNVEV (reference sequence). The CDR3 is made up of 18 amino acids. The donors, nominally healthy at sampling, likely had unrecorded immune exposures. This sample was included in a study of cytomegalovirus exposure and HLA in healthy donors. In the study overall: Findings of an earlier analysis included over 95 million unique TCR beta sequences from some 190 million T cells.

Points from the study as a whole: A later analysis linked a missense variant in DCLRE1C to the trimming of TCR beta V and J genes. Common viral pathogens seemed to be connected with several of the most significant clusters, according to a later analysis.

The specimen was PBMCs. The sequence came from a man aged 50 to 60 in good health and CMV-seropositive. The V gene is TRBV27, the J gene TRBJ1-2, with D maybe TRBD1 (5 bases). Here the CDR3 DNA reads TGTGCCAGCAGTTTATCGATAAGGCAGGGTCTTGCTAAGGAGGGCTACACCTTC. This gives the protein CASSLSIRQGLAKEGYTF.